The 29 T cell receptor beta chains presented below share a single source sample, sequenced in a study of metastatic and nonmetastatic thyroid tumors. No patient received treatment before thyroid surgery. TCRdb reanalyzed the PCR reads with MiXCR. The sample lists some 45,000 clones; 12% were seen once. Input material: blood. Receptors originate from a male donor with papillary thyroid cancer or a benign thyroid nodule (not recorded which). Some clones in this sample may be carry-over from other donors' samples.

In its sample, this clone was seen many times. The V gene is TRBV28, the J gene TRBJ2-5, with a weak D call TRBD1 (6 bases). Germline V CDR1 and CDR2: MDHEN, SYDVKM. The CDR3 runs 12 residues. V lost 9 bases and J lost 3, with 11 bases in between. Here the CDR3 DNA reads TGTGCCAGTTCTGACAGGAAAGAGACCCAGTACTTC. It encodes CASSDRKETQYF.

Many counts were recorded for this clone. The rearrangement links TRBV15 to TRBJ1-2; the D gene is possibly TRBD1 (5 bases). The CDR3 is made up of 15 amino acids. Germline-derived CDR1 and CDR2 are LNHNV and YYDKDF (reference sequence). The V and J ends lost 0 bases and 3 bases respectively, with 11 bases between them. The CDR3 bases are TGTGCCACCAGCAGAGATCAGGGTTCCCACTATGGCTACACCTTC. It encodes CATSRDQGSHYGYTF.

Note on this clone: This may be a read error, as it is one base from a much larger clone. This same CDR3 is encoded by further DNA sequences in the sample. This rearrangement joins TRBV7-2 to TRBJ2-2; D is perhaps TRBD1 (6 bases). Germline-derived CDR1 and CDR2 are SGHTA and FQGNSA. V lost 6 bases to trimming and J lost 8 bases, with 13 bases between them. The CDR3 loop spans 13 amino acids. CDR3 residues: CASRYYRAGELFF. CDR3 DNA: TGTGCCAGCAGGTACTACAGGGCTGGGGAGCTGTTTTTT.

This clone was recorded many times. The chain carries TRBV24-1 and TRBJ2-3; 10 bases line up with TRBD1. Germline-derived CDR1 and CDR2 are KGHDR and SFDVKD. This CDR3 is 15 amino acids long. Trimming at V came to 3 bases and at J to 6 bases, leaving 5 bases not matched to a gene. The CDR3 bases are TGTGCCACCAGTGATGACAGGGGGCGCGAGGATACGCAGTATTTT. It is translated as CATSDDRGREDTQYF.

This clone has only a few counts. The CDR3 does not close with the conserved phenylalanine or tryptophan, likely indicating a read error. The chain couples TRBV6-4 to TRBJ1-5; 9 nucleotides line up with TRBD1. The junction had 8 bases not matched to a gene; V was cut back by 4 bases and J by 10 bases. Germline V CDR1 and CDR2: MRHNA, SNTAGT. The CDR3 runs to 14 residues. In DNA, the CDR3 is TGTGCCAGCAGTGGCCCCTGGACAGGGGATCCCCAGCATCTT. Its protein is CASSGPWTGDPQHL.

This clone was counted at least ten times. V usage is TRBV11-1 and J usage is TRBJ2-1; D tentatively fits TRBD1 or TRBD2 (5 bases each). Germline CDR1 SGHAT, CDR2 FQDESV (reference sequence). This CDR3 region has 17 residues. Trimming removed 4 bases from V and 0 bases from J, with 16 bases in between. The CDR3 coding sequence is TGTGCCAGCAGCTCCTTCTCGGGGCGGTCCTCCTACAATGAGCAGTTCTTC. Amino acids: CASSSFSGRSSYNEQFF.

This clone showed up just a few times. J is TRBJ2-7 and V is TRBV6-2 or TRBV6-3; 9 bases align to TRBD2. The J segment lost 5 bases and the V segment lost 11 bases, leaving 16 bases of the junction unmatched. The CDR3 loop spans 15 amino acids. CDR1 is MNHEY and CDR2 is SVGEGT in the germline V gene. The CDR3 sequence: CAGILAGAGDNEQYF. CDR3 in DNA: TGTGCCGGCATTTTAGCGGGAGCCGGAGACAACGAGCAGTACTTC.

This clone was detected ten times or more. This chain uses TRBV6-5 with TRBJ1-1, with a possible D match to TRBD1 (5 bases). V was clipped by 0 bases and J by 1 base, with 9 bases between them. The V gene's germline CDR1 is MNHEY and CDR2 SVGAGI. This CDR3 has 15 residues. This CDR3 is CASSYSGVWNTEAFF. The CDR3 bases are TGTGCCAGCAGTTACTCGGGGGTATGGAACACTGAAGCTTTCTTT.

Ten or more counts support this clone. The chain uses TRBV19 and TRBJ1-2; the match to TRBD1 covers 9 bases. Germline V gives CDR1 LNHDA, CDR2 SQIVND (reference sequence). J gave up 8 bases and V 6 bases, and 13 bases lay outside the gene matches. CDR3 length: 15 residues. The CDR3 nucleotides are TGTGCCAGTAGCTACTCTACAGGGGGCATAGGAGGCTACACCTTC. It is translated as CASSYSTGGIGGYTF.

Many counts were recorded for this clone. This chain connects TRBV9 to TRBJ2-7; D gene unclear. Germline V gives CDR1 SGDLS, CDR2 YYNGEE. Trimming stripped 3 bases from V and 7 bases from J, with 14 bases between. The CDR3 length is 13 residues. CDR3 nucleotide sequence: TGTGCCAGCAGCGCAGGACCCTCTAGGGAGCAGTACTTC. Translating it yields CASSAGPSREQYF.

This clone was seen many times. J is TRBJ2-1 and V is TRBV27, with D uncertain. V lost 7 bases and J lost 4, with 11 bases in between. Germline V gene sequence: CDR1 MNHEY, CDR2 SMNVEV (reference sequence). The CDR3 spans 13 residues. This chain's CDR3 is CASTTGLYNEQFF. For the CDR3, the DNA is TGTGCCAGCACTACGGGTTTGTACAATGAGCAGTTCTTC.

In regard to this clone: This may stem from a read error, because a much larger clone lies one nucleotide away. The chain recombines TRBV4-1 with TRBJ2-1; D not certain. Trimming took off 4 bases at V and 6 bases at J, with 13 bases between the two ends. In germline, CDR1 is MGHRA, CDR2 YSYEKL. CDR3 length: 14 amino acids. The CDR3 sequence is CASSLPTAPNEQFF. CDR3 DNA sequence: TGCGCCAGCAGCCTCCCTACAGCGCCCAATGAGCAGTTCTTC.

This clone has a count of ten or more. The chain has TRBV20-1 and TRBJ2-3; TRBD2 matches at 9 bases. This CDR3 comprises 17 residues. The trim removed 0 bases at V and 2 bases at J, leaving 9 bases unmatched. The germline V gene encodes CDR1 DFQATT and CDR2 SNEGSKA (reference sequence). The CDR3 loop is CSARERYSGRVTDTQYF. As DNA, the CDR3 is TGCAGTGCTAGAGAAAGGTATAGCGGGAGAGTCACAGATACGCAGTATTTT.

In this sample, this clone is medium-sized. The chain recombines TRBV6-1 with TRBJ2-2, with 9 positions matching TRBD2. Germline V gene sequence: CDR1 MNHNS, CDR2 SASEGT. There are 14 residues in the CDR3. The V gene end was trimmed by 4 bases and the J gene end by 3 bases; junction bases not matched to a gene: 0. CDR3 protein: CASSVAGDTGELFF. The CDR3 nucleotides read TGTGCCAGCAGTGTAGCGGGAGACACCGGGGAGCTGTTTTTT.

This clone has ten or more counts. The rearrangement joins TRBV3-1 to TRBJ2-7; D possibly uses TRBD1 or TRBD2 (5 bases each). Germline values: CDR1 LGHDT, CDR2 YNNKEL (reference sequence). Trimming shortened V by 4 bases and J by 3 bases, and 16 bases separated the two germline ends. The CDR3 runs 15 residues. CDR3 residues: CASSLSGTVIYEQYF. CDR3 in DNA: TGTGCCAGCAGCCTCTCCGGGACGGTAATCTACGAGCAGTACTTC.

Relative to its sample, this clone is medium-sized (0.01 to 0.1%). The CDR3 sequence is CASSTRETDTQYF. CDR3 DNA: TGTGCCAGCAGCACCCGGGAAACAGATACGCAGTATTTT. The rearrangement joins TRBV6-2 or TRBV6-3 to TRBJ2-3; maybe TRBD2 (5 bases). The V and J ends lost 6 bases and 3 bases respectively, with 10 bases between them. CDR1 MNHEY and CDR2 SVGEGT come from the germline V gene. The CDR3 spans 13 residues.

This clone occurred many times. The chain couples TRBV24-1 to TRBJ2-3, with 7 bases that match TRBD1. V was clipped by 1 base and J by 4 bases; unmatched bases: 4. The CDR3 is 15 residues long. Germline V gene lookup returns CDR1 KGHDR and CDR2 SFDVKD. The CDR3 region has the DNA TGTGCCACCAGTGATTTAAGACAGGGACCAGATACGCAGTATTTT. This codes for CATSDLRQGPDTQYF.

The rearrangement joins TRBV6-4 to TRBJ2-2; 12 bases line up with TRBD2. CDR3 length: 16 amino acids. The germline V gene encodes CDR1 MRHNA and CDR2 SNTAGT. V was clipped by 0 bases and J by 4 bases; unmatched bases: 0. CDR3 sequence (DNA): TGTGCCAGCAGTGACTCGACTAGCGGGAGCACCGGGGAGCTGTTTTTT. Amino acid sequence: CASSDSTSGSTGELFF.

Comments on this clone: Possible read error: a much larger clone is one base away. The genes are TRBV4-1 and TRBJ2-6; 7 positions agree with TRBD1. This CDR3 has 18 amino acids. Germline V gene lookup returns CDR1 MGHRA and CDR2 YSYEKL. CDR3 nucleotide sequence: TGCGCCAGCAGCCCACCGGGACAGAGGTTCTCTGGGTCCAACGTCCTGACTTTC. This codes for CASSPPGQRFSGSNVLTF.

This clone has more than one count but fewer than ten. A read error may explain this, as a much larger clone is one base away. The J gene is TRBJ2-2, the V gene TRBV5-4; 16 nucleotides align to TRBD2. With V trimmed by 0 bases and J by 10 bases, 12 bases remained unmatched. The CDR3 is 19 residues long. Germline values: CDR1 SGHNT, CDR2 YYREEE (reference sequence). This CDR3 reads CASSLARGLAGGPGVELFF. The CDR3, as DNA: TGTGCCAGCAGCTTGGCCCGGGGACTAGCGGGAGGGCCCGGCGTGGAGCTGTTTTTT.

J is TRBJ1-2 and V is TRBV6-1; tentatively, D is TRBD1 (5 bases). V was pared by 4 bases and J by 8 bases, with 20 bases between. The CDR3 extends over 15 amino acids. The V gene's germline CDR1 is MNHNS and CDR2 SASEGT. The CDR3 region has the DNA TGTGCCAGCAGTGCCCAACGGGTTTGGGGGGACGGCTACACCTTC. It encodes CASSAQRVWGDGYTF.

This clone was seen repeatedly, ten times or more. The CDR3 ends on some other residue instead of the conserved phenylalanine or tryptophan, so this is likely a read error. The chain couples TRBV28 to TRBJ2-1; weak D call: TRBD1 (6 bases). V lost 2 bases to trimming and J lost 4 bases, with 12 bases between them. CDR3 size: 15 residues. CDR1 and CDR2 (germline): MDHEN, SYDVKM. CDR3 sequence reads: CASSLETGPYNEQFL. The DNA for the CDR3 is TGTGCCAGCAGTTTAGAGACAGGTCCATACAATGAGCAGTTCCTC.

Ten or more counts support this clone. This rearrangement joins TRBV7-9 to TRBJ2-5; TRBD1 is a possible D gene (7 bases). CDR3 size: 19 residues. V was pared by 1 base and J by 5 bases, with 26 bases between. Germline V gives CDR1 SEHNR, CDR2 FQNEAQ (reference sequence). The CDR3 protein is CASSLVGKQTGRMQETQYF. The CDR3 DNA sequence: TGTGCCAGCAGCTTAGTCGGCAAACAGACAGGGAGGATGCAGGAGACCCAGTACTTC. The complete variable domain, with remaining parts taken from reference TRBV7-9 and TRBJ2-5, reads DTGVSQNPRHKITKRGQNVTFRCDPISEHNRLYWYRQTLGQGPEFLTYFQNEAQLEKSRLLSDRFSAERPKGSFSTLEIQRTEQGDSAMYLCASSLVGKQTGRMQETQYFGPGTRLLVL.

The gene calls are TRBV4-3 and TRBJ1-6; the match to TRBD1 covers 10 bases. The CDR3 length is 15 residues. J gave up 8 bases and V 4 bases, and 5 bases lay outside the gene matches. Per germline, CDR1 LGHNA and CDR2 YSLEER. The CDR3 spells CASSRDRGPDSPLHF. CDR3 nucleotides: TGCGCCAGCAGCCGGGACAGGGGCCCAGATTCACCCCTCCACTTT.

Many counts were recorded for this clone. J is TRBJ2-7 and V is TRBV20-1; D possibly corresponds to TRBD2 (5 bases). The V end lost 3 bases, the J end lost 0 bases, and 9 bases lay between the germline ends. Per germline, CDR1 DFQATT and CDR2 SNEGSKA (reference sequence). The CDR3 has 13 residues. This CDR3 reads CSASDGDSYEQYF. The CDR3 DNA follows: TGCAGTGCTAGTGACGGGGACTCCTACGAGCAGTACTTC.

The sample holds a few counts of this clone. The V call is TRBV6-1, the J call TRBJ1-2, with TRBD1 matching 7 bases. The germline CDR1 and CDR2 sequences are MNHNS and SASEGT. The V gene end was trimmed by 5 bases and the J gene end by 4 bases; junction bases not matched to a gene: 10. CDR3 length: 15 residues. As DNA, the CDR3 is TGTGCCAGCAGTAGCGGACAGGACTACCTCTATGGCTACACCTTC. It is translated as CASSSGQDYLYGYTF.

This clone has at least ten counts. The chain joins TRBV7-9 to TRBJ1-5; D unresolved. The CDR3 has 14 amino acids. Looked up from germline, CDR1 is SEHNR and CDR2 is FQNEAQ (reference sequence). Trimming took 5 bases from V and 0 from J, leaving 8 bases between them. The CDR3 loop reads CASSGRDSNQPQHF. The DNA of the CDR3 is TGTGCCAGCAGCGGAAGAGATAGCAATCAGCCCCAGCATTTT.

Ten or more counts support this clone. The chain's CDR3 is CASTGDGYGYTF. The CDR3 nucleotides read TGTGCCAGCACCGGCGACGGCTATGGCTACACCTTC. This chain links TRBV2 with TRBJ1-2; D not resolved. V lost 7 bases, J lost 4 bases, and 10 bases lay in between. Germline CDR1 reads SNHLY; CDR2 reads FYNNEI. There are 12 residues in the CDR3.

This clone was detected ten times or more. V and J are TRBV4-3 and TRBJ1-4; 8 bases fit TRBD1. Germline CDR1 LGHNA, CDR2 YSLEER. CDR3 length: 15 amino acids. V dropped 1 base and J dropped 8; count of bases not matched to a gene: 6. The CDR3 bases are TGCGCCAGCAGCCAAGGCGGACAGGGAAACGAAAAACTGTTTTTT. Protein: CASSQGGQGNEKLFF.